This T cell receptor (beta chain) was recovered during a study of PD-L1 blockade in urothelial cancer (dated by TCRdb to about 2017). For context, the study as a whole: Every patient began therapy in 2014 and was given atezolizumab 1,200 mg intravenously every 3 weeks. About 90% of the roughly 30 patients were identified as males with urothelial cancer of bladder origin, and a prior smoking history was reported by 18 of 29 patients. An ECOG performance status of 0 or 1 was recorded for the patients, and 0 to 3 prior chemotherapy regimens had been received by the patients. Blood samples were analyzed at two time points: 3 weeks after treatment start (second dose) and 6 weeks after treatment start. Blood samples gave a median of around 140,000 T cells and 80,000 or so unique TCRs, with a median clonality of approximately 0.08. Somatic, immune and clinical correlates of response to PD-L1 blockade with atezolizumab in urothelial cancer were the focus of an exploratory multi-omic analysis. Pretreatment tumor samples, along with matched peripheral blood serially collected before and after atezolizumab treatment, were subjected to TCR sequencing. Durable clinical benefit was defined as progression-free survival longer than 6 months, and TCR features were also tested against progression-free and overall survival. In the same patients who had TCR sequencing, pretreatment tumors also underwent whole exome sequencing and RNA sequencing. Some ten patients reached durable clinical benefit, while 20 patients did not. Pretreatment blood TCR-seq was available for twenty-nine patients, at least one posttreatment blood collection was obtained for around 25 patients, and tumor TCR-seq was available for around 25 patients.

Results the study describes overall, beyond this receptor: A pretreatment peripheral blood TCR clonality below the median was linked to improved progression-free and overall survival. Because of the small sample size (n ≈ 31) and the many exploratory analyses performed, the results are intended to be regarded as hypothesis-generating. Greater expansion of tumor-associated TCR clones in peripheral blood 3 weeks after the start of treatment was observed in patients with durable benefit (n ≈ 20, p = 0.022).

The sample's time point label, decoded: pretreatment peripheral blood. A cohort of around 28 patients with locally advanced or metastatic urothelial carcinoma, treated at Memorial Sloan Kettering on a trial protocol, was included. Peripheral blood mononuclear cells were collected pretreatment and during treatment, at between 1 and 8 total time points per patient. The Qiagen DNeasy Blood extraction kit was used to purify genomic DNA from total PBMCs and tumor samples. PBMCs were collected pretreatment and during treatment and were isolated and stored as previously described. A note on this clone: What antigen it recognizes has not been identified. No much larger clone is present one base from it, and per-base qualities are unavailable.

The CDR3 runs 12 amino acids, cysteine and phenylalanine included. The kept DNA is CDR3 alone, 36 bases in frame from the first base. Deletion took 3 bases off V and 5 bases off J, with a span of 8 bases between the germline ends. The germline V gene specifies SGDLS as CDR1 and YYNGEE as CDR2. To estimate absolute template abundance from read counts, synthetic TCR analog templates were spiked into each PCR. The immunoSEQ assay was used to amplify TCRbeta CDR3 regions from genomic DNA with bias-controlled V and J gene primers. Rearranged TCRbeta segments were sequenced at approximately 20X coverage. Regarding the original processing steps: Clustering was used to correct sequencing errors, and CDR3s were annotated against IMGT to assign V, D and J genes. Downstream analyses used only productive TCRbeta rearrangements, leaving out any out-of-frame or stop-codon sequences. Clonality was computed as one minus Shannon entropy normalized by the log of the number of unique productive sequences. Clones differing between time points or between blood and tumor were identified using Fisher's exact test with Benjamini-Hochberg correction, with an adjusted p below 0.01 applied as the threshold. The source is immuneACCESS, and TCRdb retained only in-frame sequences with V and J called. Part of the clones is not carried over; for the studies checked, unresolved V genes explain less than half of this, and the remainder is unexplained. The V and J calls and clone size come from that table; D and trimming were worked out from the DNA. Within this sample are some 100,000 clones, with 70% to 90% of them counted one time only. The ten largest clonotypes hold around 1% of the sample.

The TCR originated in a woman aged 80 or over with urothelial cancer. The material sequenced was PBMCs, taken around atezolizumab (anti-PD-L1) treatment. The V and J segments used are TRBV9 and TRBJ1-2; the D gene is possibly TRBD1, with 5 bases matching. The encoded CDR3 is CASSEDSYGYTF. In nucleotides, the sequence is TGTGCCAGCAGCGAAGACAGTTATGGCTACACCTTC.